One sample yielded the 16 T cell receptor beta chains listed below, sequenced in a study of T cell changes during pregnancy in multiple sclerosis. Only in-frame clones appear in the TCRdb table, and some are missing; sequencing was by immunoSEQ multiplex PCR. The sample lists tens of thousands of clones; 94% were seen once. This specimen consisted of CD4+ T cells from peripheral blood mononuclear cells, obtained after pregnancy. These receptors were taken from a female donor with multiple sclerosis, enrolled in a pregnancy study.

This clone was recorded only once. The genes are TRBV11-3 and TRBJ2-5; 9 bases match TRBD2. V was pared by 4 bases and J by 5 bases, with 11 bases of the junction left unmatched. CDR3 length equals 16 residues. Germline CDR1 and CDR2: SGHNT and YENEEA. This CDR3 reads CASSSTSGNNGETQYF. Written as DNA, the CDR3 is TGTGCCAGCAGCTCGACTAGCGGAAACAATGGGGAGACCCAGTACTTC.

The V and J genes are TRBV28 and TRBJ2-7, with 8 bases fitting TRBD1. The length of the CDR3 is 16 residues. V lost 5 bases and J lost 3; bases outside the gene matches: 12. CDR1 is MDHEN, CDR2 SYDVKM, per germline. CDR3 sequence reads: CASSLTGQGRSYEQYF. The CDR3 DNA reads as TGTGCCAGCAGTCTCACCGGACAGGGAAGAAGCTACGAGCAGTACTTC.

The chain uses TRBV7-9 and TRBJ1-3, with 7 bases fitting TRBD1. This CDR3 has 14 residues. Looked up from germline, CDR1 is SEHNR and CDR2 is FQNEAQ (reference sequence). Unmatched junction bases numbered 7, after V lost 9 bases and J lost 2 bases. CDR3 residues: CASTGDWAGNTIYF. Here the CDR3 DNA reads TGTGCCAGTACAGGGGACTGGGCTGGAAACACCATATATTTT. Full variable domain (remainder filled in from reference TRBV7-9 and TRBJ1-3): DTGVSQNPRHKITKRGQNVTFRCDPISEHNRLYWYRQTLGQGPEFLTYFQNEAQLEKSRLLSDRFSAERPKGSFSTLEIQRTEQGDSAMYLCASTGDWAGNTIYFGEGSWLTVV.

V is TRBV5-1 and J is TRBJ2-7; 7 positions match TRBD1. V shed 2 bases and J 1 base; nucleotides not matched to a gene: 6. The germline CDR1 and CDR2 sequences are SGHRS and YFSETQ. There are 15 residues in the CDR3. The CDR3, as DNA: TGCGCCAGCAGCTTCTCGACAGGGAGATCCTACGAGCAGTACTTC. This codes for CASSFSTGRSYEQYF.

The rearrangement links TRBV4-1 to TRBJ1-2; 9 bases align to TRBD1. This CDR3 contains 17 residues. Unmatched junction bases numbered 9, after V lost 0 bases and J lost 4 bases. Germline CDR1 is MGHRA and CDR2 is YSYEKL. The CDR3, as DNA: TGCGCCAGCAGCCAAGAACAAGGGACAGGGAACGGCTATGGCTACACCTTC. Protein: CASSQEQGTGNGYGYTF.

The V call is TRBV10-3, the J call TRBJ2-1; D is undetermined. The germline V gene has CDR1 ENHRY and CDR2 SYGVKD. The CDR3 is 15 residues long. V was clipped by 2 bases and J by 0 bases, with 8 bases between them. CDR3 in amino acids: CAISEGLASYNEQFF. In nucleotides, the CDR3 is TGTGCCATCAGTGAGGGCTTGGCCTCCTACAATGAGCAGTTCTTC.

This clone was found once. This chain uses TRBV9 with TRBJ2-7; no firm D call. The CDR3 has 13 residues. Germline values: CDR1 SGDLS, CDR2 YYNGEE. Trimming left V 0 bases short and J 3 bases short, with 7 bases between. Here the CDR3 reads CASSVAPGYEQYF. For the CDR3, the DNA is TGTGCCAGCAGCGTAGCCCCCGGCTACGAGCAGTACTTC.

This clone was recorded only once. This chain connects TRBV7-2 to TRBJ2-1, with a weak D call TRBD2 (6 bases). The CDR3 is 14 residues long. With 1 base removed from V and 9 bases from J, the gap between germline ends came to 13 bases. Per germline, CDR1 SGHTA and CDR2 FQGNSA. Here the CDR3 reads CASSLGGFGGEQFF. CDR3 DNA sequence: TGTGCCAGCAGCTTAGGAGGTTTCGGGGGTGAGCAGTTCTTC.

The genes are TRBV11-2 and TRBJ2-4, with D tentatively TRBD1 (5 bases). The length of the CDR3 is 15 residues. V lost 1 base, J lost 6 bases, and 13 bases lay in between. Germline CDR1 reads SGHAT; CDR2 reads FQNNGV. The CDR3 nucleotides read TGTGCCAGCAGCTTAGGGGGCGGCATGGGAAACATTCAGTACTTC. Translating gives CASSLGGGMGNIQYF.

The chain has TRBV5-1 and TRBJ1-1, with 9 bases identical to TRBD1. After removal of 4 bases from V and 1 base from J, the junction contained 8 bases not matched to a gene. This CDR3 contains 16 residues. Germline CDR1 SGHRS, CDR2 YFSETQ. This chain's CDR3 is CASSLTGTGTNTEAFF. The CDR3 bases are TGCGCCAGCAGCCTGACTGGGACAGGGACGAACACTGAAGCTTTCTTT.

The chain couples TRBV19 to TRBJ2-1; possibly TRBD2 for D (5 bases). This CDR3 spans 16 amino acids. The V end lost 2 bases, the J end lost 7 bases, and 18 bases lay between the germline ends. Germline assignment: CDR1 LNHDA and CDR2 SQIVND (reference sequence). The CDR3: CASSIFGGLEGNEQFF. The DNA of the CDR3 is TGTGCCAGTAGTATATTTGGCGGGCTAGAGGGAAATGAGCAGTTCTTC.

The chain recombines TRBV7-2 with TRBJ2-7, with D maybe TRBD2 (7 bases). V lost 0 bases and J lost 6, with 9 bases in between. Germline values: CDR1 SGHTA, CDR2 FQGNSA. The CDR3 spans 13 residues. DNA of the CDR3: TGTGCCAGCAGCTTAGCGGGAGGGGGCGAGCAGTACTTC. Protein sequence: CASSLAGGGEQYF.

The chain employs TRBV9 and TRBJ2-7; 7 nucleotides agree with TRBD2. The germline CDR1 and CDR2 sequences are SGDLS and YYNGEE. The CDR3 contains 16 residues. Germline trimming cut 0 bases from V and 3 bases from J; bases unmatched to any gene: 9. CDR3 bases: TGTGCCAGCAGCGTAGGCTCGGGGAGGGCCAACTACGAGCAGTACTTC. Protein product: CASSVGSGRANYEQYF.

The rearrangement links TRBV9 to TRBJ2-3, with 9 bases aligning to TRBD2. In germline, CDR1 is SGDLS, CDR2 YYNGEE. J lost 3 bases, V lost 0 bases, and 8 bases had no gene match. The CDR3 extends over 17 amino acids. The DNA for the CDR3 is TGTGCCAGCAGCGTAGACCCACCGGGACTAGCAACAGATACGCAGTATTTT. This translates into CASSVDPPGLATDTQYF.

The chain is built from TRBV27 and TRBJ2-7; perhaps TRBD2 as D (6 bases). The CDR3 is 15 residues long. Germline assignment: CDR1 MNHEY and CDR2 SMNVEV (reference sequence). V was clipped by 4 bases and J by 3 bases, with 16 bases between them. The CDR3 sequence: CASSSWRRDSYEQYF. In DNA, the CDR3 is TGTGCCAGCAGTTCCTGGAGGCGGGATAGCTACGAGCAGTACTTC.

CDR3 DNA sequence: TGTGCCAGCAGCTTTTCGACCTGGGCGGGTAACGAGCAGTACTTC. Translating it yields CASSFSTWAGNEQYF. The rearrangement joins TRBV7-9 to TRBJ2-7; weak D call: TRBD2 (5 bases). This CDR3 contains 15 residues. Germline CDR1 SEHNR, CDR2 FQNEAQ (reference sequence). V lost 3 bases and J 5 bases, leaving 17 bases between the germline ends.